This T cell receptor beta chain was sequenced for a study of shared clonotypes between healthy human individuals. Details on this clone: Its antigen is unknown.

Germline V lookup: CDR1 SGHNT, CDR2 YYREEE (reference sequence). This CDR3 contains 14 residues. V shed 4 bases and J shed 2 bases, with 13 bases lying between them. Naive CD8 isolation took CD45RO-negative cells positively selected for CCR7 and excluded terminally differentiated effector memory CD45RA+ cells. Study-wide results and limits: A generally larger estimated richness was seen in naive subsets than in memory subsets.

Profiled with immunoSEQ multiplex PCR; TCRdb holds only in-frame clones, not every one. Counted here are about 1,900,000 clones, roughly 94% occurring once; the ten biggest clones make up 1% to 1.5%. The sample was naive CD8+ T cells sorted from blood. The receptor's source is a man between 18 and 29 years old in good health. The chain joins TRBV5-4 to TRBJ2-7, with a possible D match to TRBD1 (6 bases). CDR3 sequence (DNA): TGTGCCAGCAGCACCAGGGACAACCCCTACGAGCAGTACTTC. Encoded protein: CASSTRDNPYEQYF.